By proportion, the clone carrying this T cell receptor (beta chain) is medium-sized. The antigen is unknown. Thyroid surgery was performed in patients who had received no treatment beforehand. The data stem from a study of metastatic and nonmetastatic thyroid tumors. Study findings and constraints: It was reported that TCR beta diversity was significantly higher in malignant thyroid tumors than benign nodules, in blood and tumor.

TCRdb re-called the PCR reads with MiXCR. The sample lists some 16,000 clones, under 40% seen once, with around 13% in the top ten. Germline assignment: CDR1 SGHTA and CDR2 FQGNSA. The CDR3 covers 16 residues. V was clipped by 4 bases and J by 7 bases; unmatched bases: 8. The TCR was taken from a male donor with papillary thyroid cancer or a benign thyroid nodule (not recorded which). Some clones in this sample may be carry-over from other donors' samples. The V call is TRBV7-2, the J call TRBJ1-6; 9 bases fit TRBD1. The material sequenced was tumor tissue. DNA for the CDR3: TGTGCCAGCAGCTCCCAACGAACAGGGGGCAATTCACCCCTCCACTTT. Amino acid sequence: CASSSQRTGGNSPLHF.